These 28 T cell receptor beta chains share one sample of origin, sequenced in a study of CD8 T cells in Susac syndrome. RNA totalling roughly 0.45 to 1 ug underwent reverse transcription with random hexamers. TCRdb used MiXCR to reprocess the immunoSEQ multiplex PCR reads, holding one entry per CDR3 protein. The sample lists approximately 200,000 distinct CDR3 sequences, 95% seen once, with 0.07% to 0.095% in the top ten. Sequencing used CD4+ T cells from PBMCs. All receptors come from a human donor with multiple sclerosis.

In this sample, this clonotype turned up once. The J gene is TRBJ2-3, the V gene TRBV29-1, with D maybe TRBD2 (5 bases). The CDR3 covers 13 residues. Per the germline V gene, CDR1 is SQVTM and CDR2 is ANQGSEA. V gave up 4 bases and J gave up 6 bases, with 14 bases separating them. The CDR3 region has the DNA TGCAGCGTTGGGACTTATCCCGGGGATACGCAGTATTTT. This encodes CSVGTYPGDTQYF.

J is TRBJ1-1 and V is TRBV30; D is perhaps TRBD1 (6 bases). Germline V gene sequence: CDR1 GTSNPN, CDR2 SVGIG (reference sequence). Trimming cost V 0 bases and J 4 bases, with 12 bases left between them. The CDR3 runs 14 residues. The CDR3 sequence is CAWSVQGGSTEAFF. CDR3 bases: TGTGCCTGGAGTGTACAAGGGGGGAGCACTGAAGCTTTCTTT.

This chain uses TRBV20-1 with TRBJ2-7; 7 nucleotides agree with TRBD2. Looked up from germline, CDR1 is DFQATT and CDR2 is SNEGSKA (reference sequence). J lost 3 bases, V lost 3 bases, and 2 bases had no gene match. This CDR3 is built from 12 residues. For the CDR3, the DNA is TGCAGTGCTAGCCGGGGGGTCTACGAGCAGTACGTC. Translating gives CSASRGVYEQYV.

The chain links TRBV24-1 to TRBJ1-2, with D possibly being TRBD1 (5 bases). The germline V gene has CDR1 KGHDR and CDR2 SFDVKD. Trimming pared 4 bases from V and 4 bases from J, leaving 9 bases between. The CDR3 covers 13 residues. In nucleotides, the CDR3 is TGTGCCACCAGTGACCGGGACCCCTATGGCTACACCTTC. It is translated as CATSDRDPYGYTF.

The chain links TRBV20-1 to TRBJ2-1; a weak D match, TRBD2 (6 bases). V was trimmed by 6 bases and J by 5 bases, leaving 26 bases between them. The CDR3 contains 17 residues. CDR1 is DFQATT and CDR2 is SNEGSKA in the germline V gene (reference sequence). The CDR3: CSAPRRSVGLKNNEQFF. DNA of the CDR3: TGCAGTGCGCCCCGTAGGTCGGTGGGACTTAAAAACAATGAGCAGTTCTTC.

V gene TRBV3-1 combines with J gene TRBJ2-3; D might be TRBD1 or TRBD2, each matching 5 bases. V lost 1 base and J 0 bases, leaving 23 bases between the germline ends. CDR1 and CDR2 from the germline V gene are LGHDT and YNNKEL (reference sequence). This CDR3 comprises 20 residues. The CDR3 is CASSQVIRGAALGSTDTQYF. For the CDR3, the DNA is TGTGCCAGCAGCCAAGTCATCCGAGGGGCGGCCCTCGGGAGCACAGATACGCAGTATTTT.

J is TRBJ2-3 and V is TRBV30; tentatively, D is TRBD2 (6 bases). The CDR3 has 13 amino acids. The V and J ends lost 3 bases and 1 base respectively, with 8 bases between them. Germline V gene lookup returns CDR1 GTSNPN and CDR2 SVGIG (reference sequence). CDR3 sequence reads: CAWRPGGTDTQYF. DNA of the CDR3: TGTGCCTGGAGACCGGGGGGCACAGATACGCAGTATTTT.

This chain links TRBV10-3 with TRBJ2-1; 8 bases are shared with TRBD2. The trim removed 10 bases at V and 5 bases at J, leaving 10 bases unmatched. This CDR3 has 14 residues. Germline loops: CDR1 ENHRY, CDR2 SYGVKD. The DNA for the CDR3 is TGTGCCAACCAGCGGGGGAACACAGACAATGAGCAGTTCTTC. This codes for CANQRGNTDNEQFF.

The V and J genes are TRBV6-1 and TRBJ2-2; TRBD2 aligns across 11 bases. The CDR3 contains 16 residues. V lost 6 bases to trimming and J lost 2 bases; unmatched junction nucleotides: 5. Germline V gene lookup returns CDR1 MNHNS and CDR2 SASEGT. The DNA for the CDR3 is TGTGCCAGCAGGCCCCTAGCGGGGGGCAACACCGGGGAGCTGTTTTTT. Its protein product is CASRPLAGGNTGELFF.

The rearrangement joins TRBV9 to TRBJ2-1; TRBD2 aligns across 9 bases. From germline, CDR1 is SGDLS and CDR2 YYNGEE. After removal of 4 bases from V and 4 bases from J, the junction contained 6 bases not matched to a gene. The CDR3 consists of 15 residues. The CDR3 protein is CASSPSSGVYNEQFF. The CDR3 DNA reads as TGTGCCAGCAGCCCTTCTAGCGGGGTTTACAATGAGCAGTTCTTC.

A single count supports this clonotype. The rearrangement joins TRBV27 to TRBJ1-5, with D unclear. The length of the CDR3 is 13 residues. Germline assignment: CDR1 MNHEY and CDR2 SMNVEV (reference sequence). V was clipped by 1 base and J by 2 bases, with 3 bases between them. CDR3 nucleotides: TGTGCCAGCAGTTTATGGGGCAATCAGCCCCAGCATTTT. Protein sequence: CASSLWGNQPQHF.

The gene calls are TRBV12-3 or TRBV12-4 and TRBJ2-1; 11 bases align to TRBD2. Losses at the gene ends were 6 bases for V and 2 bases for J; bases not matched to a gene: 6. The CDR3 runs to 16 residues. DNA of the CDR3: TGTGCCAGCAGCTCTCGGACTAGCGGGCCCTACAATGAGCAGTTCTTC. This encodes CASSSRTSGPYNEQFF.

This clonotype has just one count. The V call is TRBV18, the J call TRBJ1-6; 7 bases fit TRBD1. CDR1 and CDR2 from the germline V gene are KGHSH and LQKENI. V lost 6 bases to trimming and J lost 8 bases; unmatched junction nucleotides: 4. This CDR3 has 13 residues. The CDR3 DNA follows: TGTGCCAGCTCGGACGACAGGGATTCACCCCTCCACTTT. As protein: CASSDDRDSPLHF.

The chain uses TRBV12-3 or TRBV12-4 and TRBJ1-5; 7 bases align to TRBD1. The V and J ends lost 5 bases and 0 bases, in that order; junction bases with no gene match: 4. The CDR3 spans 15 residues. CDR3 in DNA: TGTGCCAGCAGTAAACACAGGGGTAGCAATCAGCCCCAGCATTTT. Its translation: CASSKHRGSNQPQHF.

This clonotype was observed a few times. The gene calls are TRBV7-9 and TRBJ2-3; TRBD2 is a possible D gene (5 bases). V was cut by 7 bases and J by 5 bases, with 10 bases left in between. The CDR3 loop spans 12 amino acids. Germline values: CDR1 SEHNR, CDR2 FQNEAQ (reference sequence). The CDR3 sequence is CASILARDTQYF. DNA of the CDR3: TGTGCCAGCATCCTAGCCAGAGATACGCAGTATTTT.

The CDR3 nucleotides read TGTGCCAGCACTCCTGGGGTTCCAGATACGCAGTATTTT. This gives the protein CASTPGVPDTQYF. The rearrangement links TRBV6-5 to TRBJ2-3; D unclear. The V gene lost 7 bases and the J gene lost 4 bases, with 12 bases spanning the gap. Germline V gene sequence: CDR1 MNHEY, CDR2 SVGAGI. This CDR3 is 13 amino acids long.

V is TRBV24-1 and J is TRBJ1-5; possible D gene TRBD1, 6 bases. Germline CDR1 and CDR2: KGHDR and SFDVKD. The CDR3 runs 14 residues. V lost 4 bases and J lost 4, with 10 bases in between. The DNA for the CDR3 is TGTGCCACCAGTGACCTGGACAGAAATCAGCCCCAGCATTTT. It specifies CATSDLDRNQPQHF.

This CDR3 is CASSQDRPMREEVQPQHF. In nucleotides, the CDR3 is TGTGCCAGCAGCCAAGATAGGCCGATGAGGGAAGAAGTTCAGCCCCAGCATTTT. The chain links TRBV3-1 to TRBJ1-5; no firm D call. Germline values: CDR1 LGHDT, CDR2 YNNKEL (reference sequence). Deletions cut 0 bases from V and 6 bases from J, with 21 bases between. This CDR3 contains 18 residues.

The V call is TRBV3-1, the J call TRBJ2-2; D possibly corresponds to TRBD2 (6 bases). V gave up 6 bases and J gave up 5 bases, with 7 bases separating them. Germline values: CDR1 LGHDT, CDR2 YNNKEL (reference sequence). The CDR3 totals 12 residues. The CDR3 nucleotides read TGTGCCAGCAGGGGGGGAACCGGGGAGCTGTTTTTT. It specifies CASRGGTGELFF.

The chain couples TRBV30 to TRBJ1-1; D gene uncertain. CDR1 is GTSNPN, CDR2 SVGIG, per germline (reference sequence). Deletions cut 1 base from V and 8 bases from J, with 14 bases between. The CDR3 sequence is 13 residues long. As DNA, the CDR3 is TGTGCCTGGAGTGAGCCTGAGGGTAGAGAAGCTTTCTTT. This codes for CAWSEPEGREAFF. Full variable domain (rest looked up from reference TRBV30 and TRBJ1-1): SQTIHQWPATLVQPVGSPLSLECTVEGTSNPNLYWYRQAAGRGLQLLFYSVGIGQISSEVPQNLSASRPQDRQFILSSKKLLLSDSGFYLCAWSEPEGREAFFGQGTRLTVV.

The chain employs TRBV30 and TRBJ2-1; unclear D gene. This CDR3 has 11 residues. Per germline, CDR1 GTSNPN and CDR2 SVGIG (reference sequence). V lost 8 bases and J 3 bases, leaving 8 bases between the germline ends. CDR3 sequence (DNA): TGTGCCCGCTCTTTCTACAATGAGCAGTTCTTC. It is translated as CARSFYNEQFF.

The rearrangement uses TRBV5-5 and TRBJ2-4; 9 bases align to TRBD1. The trim removed 2 bases at V and 8 bases at J, leaving 5 bases unmatched. There are 14 residues in the CDR3. Looked up from germline, CDR1 is SGHKS and CDR2 is YYEKEE (reference sequence). CDR3 residues: CASSFRQGEDIQYF. CDR3 coding DNA: TGTGCCAGCAGCTTCAGACAGGGGGAGGACATTCAGTACTTC. The full variable domain, rest sourced from reference TRBV5-5 and TRBJ2-4, is DAGVTQSPTHLIKTRGQQVTLRCSPISGHKSVSWYQQVLGQGPQFIFQYYEKEERGRGNFPDRFSARQFPNYSSELNVNALLLGDSALYLCASSFRQGEDIQYFGAGTRLSVL.

J is TRBJ2-3 and V is TRBV5-1; maybe TRBD2 (6 bases). V shed 4 bases and J shed 6 bases, with 21 bases lying between them. CDR3 length equals 16 residues. Germline CDR1 and CDR2: SGHRS and YFSETQ. CDR3 sequence: CASSTEGGLGKDTQYF. The CDR3, as DNA: TGCGCCAGCAGCACTGAGGGAGGCCTGGGGAAGGATACGCAGTATTTT.

J is TRBJ2-5 and V is TRBV3-1; 9 nucleotides agree with TRBD2. The CDR3 consists of 17 residues. Germline CDR1 reads LGHDT; CDR2 reads YNNKEL (reference sequence). Trimming at V came to 2 bases and at J to 2 bases, leaving 9 bases not matched to a gene. Here the CDR3 reads CASSQPGLAGTQETQYF. The CDR3 DNA reads TGTGCCAGCAGCCAACCAGGCCTAGCGGGGACACAAGAGACCCAGTACTTC.

The chain recombines TRBV29-1 with TRBJ1-1; 7 nucleotides align to TRBD1. The trim removed 7 bases at V and 4 bases at J, leaving 3 bases unmatched. From germline, CDR1 is SQVTM and CDR2 ANQGSEA. The CDR3 totals 11 residues. CDR3 residues: CSAHRGTEAFF. The CDR3 DNA sequence: TGCAGCGCGCACAGGGGCACTGAAGCTTTCTTT.

The V gene is TRBV12-5, the J gene TRBJ1-5, with D hard to call. V lost 5 bases and J 9 bases, leaving 20 bases between the germline ends. This CDR3 has 15 amino acids. Looked up from germline, CDR1 is LGHNT and CDR2 is FRNRAP. Here the CDR3 reads CASGQTPWAEVPQHF. The CDR3 DNA sequence: TGTGCTAGTGGTCAGACCCCATGGGCGGAGGTGCCCCAGCATTTT. Full variable domain (remainder filled in from reference TRBV12-5 and TRBJ1-5): DARVTQTPRHKVTEMGQEVTMRCQPILGHNTVFWYRQTMMQGLELLAYFRNRAPLDDSGMPKDRFSAEMPDATLATLKIQPSEPRDSAVYFCASGQTPWAEVPQHFGDGTRLSIL.

The J gene is TRBJ1-6, the V gene TRBV29-1; D gene uncertain. This CDR3 region has 14 residues. Trimming left V 7 bases short and J 2 bases short, with 12 bases between. Germline lookup yields CDR1 SQVTM and CDR2 ANQGSEA. The CDR3 region has the DNA TGCAGCGCCTCCCTCGGGGCCTATAATTCACCCCTCCACTTT. Translated, it gives CSASLGAYNSPLHF. The full variable domain, with the rest looked up from reference TRBV29-1 and TRBJ1-6, is SAVISQKPSRDICQRGTSLTIQCQVDSQVTMMFWYRQQPGQSLTLIATANQGSEATYESGFVIDKFPISRPNLTFSTLTVSNMSPEDSSIYLCSASLGAYNSPLHFGNGTRLTVT.

The chain links TRBV12-3 or TRBV12-4 to TRBJ1-1; a possible D gene is TRBD1 (6 bases). Trimming removed 2 bases from V and 5 bases from J, with 9 bases in between. The CDR3 spans 13 residues. CDR3 sequence (DNA): TGTGCCAGCAGTTTACAGGGGAAGACTGAAGCTTTCTTT. The encoded protein is CASSLQGKTEAFF.